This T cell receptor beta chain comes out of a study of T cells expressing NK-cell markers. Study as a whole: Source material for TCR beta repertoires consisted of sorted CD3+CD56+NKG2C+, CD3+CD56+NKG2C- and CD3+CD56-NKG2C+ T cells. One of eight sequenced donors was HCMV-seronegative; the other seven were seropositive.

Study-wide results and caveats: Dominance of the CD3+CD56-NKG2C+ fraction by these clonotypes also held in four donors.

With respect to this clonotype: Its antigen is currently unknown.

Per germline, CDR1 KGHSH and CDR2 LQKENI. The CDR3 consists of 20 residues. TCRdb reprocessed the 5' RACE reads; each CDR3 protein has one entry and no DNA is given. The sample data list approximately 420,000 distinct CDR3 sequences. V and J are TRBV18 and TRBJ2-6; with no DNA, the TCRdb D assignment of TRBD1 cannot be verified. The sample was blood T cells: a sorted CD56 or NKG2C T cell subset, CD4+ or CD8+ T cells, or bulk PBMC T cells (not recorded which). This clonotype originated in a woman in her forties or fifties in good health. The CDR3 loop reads CASSPVRVRAVSSGANVLTF.